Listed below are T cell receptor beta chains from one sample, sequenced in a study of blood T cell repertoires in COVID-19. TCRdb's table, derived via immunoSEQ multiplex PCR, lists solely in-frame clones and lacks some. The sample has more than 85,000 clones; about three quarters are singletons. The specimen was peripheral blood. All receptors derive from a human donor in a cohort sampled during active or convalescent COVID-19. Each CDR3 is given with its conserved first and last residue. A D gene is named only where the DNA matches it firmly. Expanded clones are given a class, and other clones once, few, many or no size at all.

CSASGASGGQETQYF TGCAGTGCAAGTGGGGCTAGCGGAGGCCAAGAGACCCAGTACTTC 15 TRBD2 TRBJ2-5 - TRBV20-1
CASSASGNSNQPQHF TGTGCCAGCAGCGCATCGGGGAATAGCAATCAGCCCCAGCATTTT 15 - TRBJ1-5 - TRBV7-9
CASSYHSNQPQHF TGTGCCAGCAGTTATCATAGCAATCAGCCCCAGCATTTT 13 - TRBJ1-5 - TRBV6-5
CASSPGGHSPLHF TGTGCCAGCAGCCCCGGGGGTCATTCACCCCTCCACTTT 13 - TRBJ1-6 few TRBV9
CATSDPGQGGIDTQYF TGTGCCACCAGTGACCCCGGACAGGGGGGGATAGATACGCAGTATTTT 16 TRBD1 TRBJ2-3 - TRBV24-1
CATSESHPPLGRGYTF TGTGCCACCAGTGAATCCCACCCGCCACTGGGCCGGGGCTACACCTTC 16 - TRBJ1-2 - TRBV24-1
CASRKLLTSGTKNEQFF TGTGCCAGCAGAAAACTCCTGACTAGCGGGACGAAAAATGAGCAGTTCTTC 17 TRBD2 TRBJ2-1 few TRBV27
CASSQERFSGNTIYF TGTGCCAGCAGCCAAGAGAGATTCTCTGGAAACACCATATATTTT 15 - TRBJ1-3 - TRBV3-1/TRBV3-2
CASSSRVGQPQHF TGTGCCAGCAGTTCCAGGGTAGGGCAGCCCCAGCATTTT 13 - TRBJ1-5 - TRBV28
CASQGLTDTQYF TGTGCCAGCCAGGGTTTAACAGATACGCAGTATTTT 12 - TRBJ2-3 - TRBV12-3/TRBV12-4
CASSLEGGGNTIYF TGTGCCAGCAGCTTAGAAGGGGGCGGAAACACCATATATTTT 14 TRBD1 TRBJ1-3 - TRBV7-9
CASSPRGAGLQYF TGTGCCAGCAGCCCGCGGGGGGCAGGCCTGCAGTACTTC 13 TRBD2 TRBJ2-7 - TRBV5-4
CASRPNRDLSYEQYF TGTGCCAGCCGCCCGAACAGGGACCTCTCCTACGAGCAGTACTTC 15 - TRBJ2-7 - TRBV6-6
CAWSTTGGPPYEQYF TGTGCCTGGAGTACCACAGGGGGCCCCCCCTACGAGCAGTACTTC 15 TRBD1 TRBJ2-7 - TRBV30
CASSLGRQGPYEQYF TGTGCCAGCAGCTTAGGCCGGCAGGGGCCCTACGAGCAGTACTTC 15 - TRBJ2-7 - TRBV7-2
CASSSRAGWVKNIQYF TGTGCCAGCAGCTCCCGAGCGGGGTGGGTCAAAAACATTCAGTACTTC 16 TRBD2 TRBJ2-4 - TRBV11-2
CASSFPNRGLNEQYF TGTGCCAGCAGTTTCCCTAACAGGGGGCTGAACGAGCAGTACTTC 15 TRBD1 TRBJ2-7 - TRBV28
CASSLRTSAQYF TGTGCCAGCAGCTTGCGGACTAGTGCGCAGTATTTT 12 TRBD2 TRBJ2-3 - TRBV5-8
CASSYGTGPAYEQYF TGTGCCAGCAGTTATGGGACAGGACCAGCCTACGAGCAGTACTTC 15 TRBD1 TRBJ2-7 - TRBV5-5
CASSTDRGNSPLHF TGCGCCAGCAGCACAGACAGGGGGAATTCACCCCTCCACTTT 14 TRBD1 TRBJ1-6 - TRBV5-1
CASSQETGTRTQYF TGCGCCAGCAGCCAGGAAACAGGGACCAGGACGCAGTATTTT 14 - TRBJ2-3 once TRBV4-3
CASSQVMNTEAFF TGTGCCAGCTCCCAGGTAATGAACACTGAAGCTTTCTTT 13 - TRBJ1-1 - TRBV2
CASSDRRFAGVGYNEQFF TGTGCCAGCAGCGATAGACGGTTTGCGGGAGTAGGGTACAATGAGCAGTTCTTC 18 TRBD2 TRBJ2-1 - TRBV9